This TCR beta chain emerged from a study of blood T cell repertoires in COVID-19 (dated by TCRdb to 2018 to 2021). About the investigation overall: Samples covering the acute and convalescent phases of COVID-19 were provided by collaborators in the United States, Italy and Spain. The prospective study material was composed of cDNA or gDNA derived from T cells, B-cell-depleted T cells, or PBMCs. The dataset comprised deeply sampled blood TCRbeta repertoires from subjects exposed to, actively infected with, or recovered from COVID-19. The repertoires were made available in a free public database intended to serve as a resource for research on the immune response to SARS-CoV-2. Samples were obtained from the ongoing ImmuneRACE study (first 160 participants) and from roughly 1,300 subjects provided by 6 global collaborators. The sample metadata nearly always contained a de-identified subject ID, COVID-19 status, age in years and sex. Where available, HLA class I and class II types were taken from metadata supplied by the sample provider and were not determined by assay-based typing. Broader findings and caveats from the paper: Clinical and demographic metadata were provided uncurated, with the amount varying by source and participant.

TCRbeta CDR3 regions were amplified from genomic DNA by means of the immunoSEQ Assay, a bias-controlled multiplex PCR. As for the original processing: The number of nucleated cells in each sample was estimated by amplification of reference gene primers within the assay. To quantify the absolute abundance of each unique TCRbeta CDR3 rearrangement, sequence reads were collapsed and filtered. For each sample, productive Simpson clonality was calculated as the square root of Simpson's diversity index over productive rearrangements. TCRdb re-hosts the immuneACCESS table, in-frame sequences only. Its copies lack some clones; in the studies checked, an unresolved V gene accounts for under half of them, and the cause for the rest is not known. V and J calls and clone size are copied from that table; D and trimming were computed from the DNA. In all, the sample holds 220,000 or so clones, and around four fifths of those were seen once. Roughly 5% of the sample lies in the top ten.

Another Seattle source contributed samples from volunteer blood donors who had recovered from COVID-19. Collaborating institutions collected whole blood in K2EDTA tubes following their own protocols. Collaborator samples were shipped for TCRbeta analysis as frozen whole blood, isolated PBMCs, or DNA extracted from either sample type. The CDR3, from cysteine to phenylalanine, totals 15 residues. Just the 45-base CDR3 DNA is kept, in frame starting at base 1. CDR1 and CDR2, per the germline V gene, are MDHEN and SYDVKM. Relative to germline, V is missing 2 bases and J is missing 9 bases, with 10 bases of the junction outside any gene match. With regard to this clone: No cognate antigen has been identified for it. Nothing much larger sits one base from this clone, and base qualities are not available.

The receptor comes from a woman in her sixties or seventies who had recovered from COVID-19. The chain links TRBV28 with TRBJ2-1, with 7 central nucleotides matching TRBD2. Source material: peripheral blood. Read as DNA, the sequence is TGTGCCAGCAGTTTAAGGGTATTGGGAGGGTTTGAGCAGTTCTTC. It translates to CASSLRVLGGFEQFF.